This TCR beta chain was captured in a study of blood T cell repertoires in COVID-19. Study-level information: Both acute and convalescent COVID-19 samples were obtained from the United States, Italy and Spain. Sources were T cells, B-cell-depleted T cells, or PBMCs; the material itself was cDNA or gDNA.

CDR1 is LNHDA, CDR2 SQIVND, per germline (reference sequence). Between the trimmed V and J ends, which lost 5 bases and 6 bases, there was a span of 13 bases. The CDR3 runs to 14 residues. Authors' methods: By means of reference gene primer amplification, nucleated cell counts were estimated. Sequencing was performed with immunoSEQ multiplex PCR; in TCRdb, only in-frame clones are kept and a portion is missing. D and trimming were read from the DNA, whereas the V and J calls and clone size are those reported in that table. Among roughly 120,000 clones, about 83% were seen once, and the ten largest hold 2% to 2.5%.

This sequence joins TRBV19 and TRBJ2-2, with D possibly TRBD1 on 6 matching bases. Sequencing was done on a sample of peripheral blood. The clonotype comes from a woman between 50 and 59 years old with acute or convalescent COVID-19. As DNA, the CDR3 is TGTGCCAGTAGTTCGGAAGGGGGTTCCGGGGAGCTGTTTTTT. Its protein product is CASSSEGGSGELFF.